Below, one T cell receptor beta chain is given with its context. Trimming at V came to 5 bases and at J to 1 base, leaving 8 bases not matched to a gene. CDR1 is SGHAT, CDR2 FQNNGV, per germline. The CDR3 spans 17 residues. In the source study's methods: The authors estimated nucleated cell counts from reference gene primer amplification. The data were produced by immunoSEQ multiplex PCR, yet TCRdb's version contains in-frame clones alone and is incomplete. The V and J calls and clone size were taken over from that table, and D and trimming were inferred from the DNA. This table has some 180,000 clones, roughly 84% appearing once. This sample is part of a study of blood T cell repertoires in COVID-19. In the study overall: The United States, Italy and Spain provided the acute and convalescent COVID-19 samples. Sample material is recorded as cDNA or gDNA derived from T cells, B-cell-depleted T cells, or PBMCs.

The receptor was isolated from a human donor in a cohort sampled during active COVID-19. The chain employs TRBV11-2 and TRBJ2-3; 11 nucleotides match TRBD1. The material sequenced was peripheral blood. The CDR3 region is CASSDHGQGAGTDTQYF. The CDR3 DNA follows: TGTGCCAGCAGCGACCACGGACAGGGGGCCGGCACAGATACGCAGTATTTT.